This T cell receptor (beta chain) emerged from a study of read filtering for tumor transcriptome and immune sequencing. This library used approximately 0.4 ug RNA and molecular barcoded adaptors spanning alpha/delta and beta/gamma chains. TCRdb re-called the reads through MiXCR, storing one row per CDR3 protein. The sample consists of 39,000 or so distinct CDR3 sequences, 13% of them appearing once. Germline V gene data show CDR1 as SGHDT and CDR2 as YYEEEE. Trimming at V came to 4 bases and at J to 4 bases, leaving 3 bases not matched to a gene. The CDR3 has 14 amino acids. This clonotype was recorded many times.

The chain combines TRBV5-6 with TRBJ1-2; 11 nucleotides align to TRBD1. The material sequenced was a population of CD138-negative cells sorted from bone marrow. This clonotype was obtained from a donor over 35 with multiple myeloma. The CDR3, as DNA: TGTGCCAGCAGCCAAGGGACAGGGGGCTATGGCTACACCTTC. Its translation: CASSQGTGGYGYTF.